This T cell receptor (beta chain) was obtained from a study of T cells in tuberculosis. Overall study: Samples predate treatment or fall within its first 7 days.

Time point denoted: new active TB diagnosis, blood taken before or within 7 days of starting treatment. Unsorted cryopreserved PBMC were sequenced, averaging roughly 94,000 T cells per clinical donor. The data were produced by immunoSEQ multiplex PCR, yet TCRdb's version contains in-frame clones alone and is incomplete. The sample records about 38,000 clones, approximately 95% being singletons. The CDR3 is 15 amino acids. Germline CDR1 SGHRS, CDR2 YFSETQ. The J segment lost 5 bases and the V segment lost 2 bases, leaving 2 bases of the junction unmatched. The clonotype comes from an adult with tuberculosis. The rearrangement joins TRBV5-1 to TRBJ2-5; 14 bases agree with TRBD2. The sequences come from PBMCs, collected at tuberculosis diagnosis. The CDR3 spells CASSFGTSGGETQYF. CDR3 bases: TGCGCCAGCAGCTTCGGGACTAGCGGGGGCGAGACCCAGTACTTC. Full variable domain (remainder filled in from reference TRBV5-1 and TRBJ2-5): KAGVTQTPRYLIKTRGQQVTLSCSPISGHRSVSWYQQTPGQGLQFLFEYFSETQRNKGNFPGRFSGRQFSNSRSEMNVSTLELGDSALYLCASSFGTSGGETQYFGPGTRLLVL.